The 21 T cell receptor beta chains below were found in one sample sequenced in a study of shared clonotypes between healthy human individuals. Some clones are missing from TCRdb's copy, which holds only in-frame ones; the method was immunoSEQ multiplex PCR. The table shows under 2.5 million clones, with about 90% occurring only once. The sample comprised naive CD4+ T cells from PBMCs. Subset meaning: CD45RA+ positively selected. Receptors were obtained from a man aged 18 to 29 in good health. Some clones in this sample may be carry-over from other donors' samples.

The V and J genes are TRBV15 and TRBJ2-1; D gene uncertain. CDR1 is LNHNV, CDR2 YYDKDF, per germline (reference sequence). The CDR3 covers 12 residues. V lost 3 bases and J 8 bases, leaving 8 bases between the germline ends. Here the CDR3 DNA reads TGTGCCACCAGCAGGGCGGTGGATGAGCAGTTCTTC. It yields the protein CATSRAVDEQFF.

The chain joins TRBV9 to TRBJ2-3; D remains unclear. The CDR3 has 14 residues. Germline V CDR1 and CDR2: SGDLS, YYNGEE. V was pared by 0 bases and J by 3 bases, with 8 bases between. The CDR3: CASSVEVGTDTQYF. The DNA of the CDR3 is TGTGCCAGCAGCGTAGAGGTGGGGACAGATACGCAGTATTTT.

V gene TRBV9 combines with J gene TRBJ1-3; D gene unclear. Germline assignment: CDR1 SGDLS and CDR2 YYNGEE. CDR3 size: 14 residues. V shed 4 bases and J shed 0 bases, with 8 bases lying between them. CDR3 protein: CASSRVGSGNTIYF. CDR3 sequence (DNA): TGTGCCAGCAGCCGTGTCGGCTCTGGAAACACCATATATTTT.

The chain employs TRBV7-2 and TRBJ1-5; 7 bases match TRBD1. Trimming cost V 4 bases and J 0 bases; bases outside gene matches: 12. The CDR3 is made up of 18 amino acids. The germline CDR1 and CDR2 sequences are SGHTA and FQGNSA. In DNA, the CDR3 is TGTGCCAGCAGCTCCGAGGGGACAGCCTCTTATAGCAATCAGCCCCAGCATTTT. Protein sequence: CASSSEGTASYSNQPQHF.

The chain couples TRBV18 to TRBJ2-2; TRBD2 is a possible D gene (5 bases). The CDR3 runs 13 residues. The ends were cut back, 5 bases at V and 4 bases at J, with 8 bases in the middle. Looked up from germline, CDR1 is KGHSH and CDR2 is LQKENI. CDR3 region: CASSSSTTGELFF. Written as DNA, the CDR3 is TGTGCCAGCTCATCTAGCACCACCGGGGAGCTGTTTTTT.

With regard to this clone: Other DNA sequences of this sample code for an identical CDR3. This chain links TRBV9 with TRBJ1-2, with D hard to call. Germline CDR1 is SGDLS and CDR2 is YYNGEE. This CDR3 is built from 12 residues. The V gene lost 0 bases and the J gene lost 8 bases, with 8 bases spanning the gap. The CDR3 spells CASSVGVGGYTF. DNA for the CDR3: TGTGCCAGCAGCGTAGGTGTGGGGGGCTACACCTTC.

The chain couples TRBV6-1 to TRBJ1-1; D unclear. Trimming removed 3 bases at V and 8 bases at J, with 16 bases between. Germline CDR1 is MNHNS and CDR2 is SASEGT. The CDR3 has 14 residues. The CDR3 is CASSELDGLKEAFF. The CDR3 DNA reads TGTGCCAGCAGTGAGCTGGACGGACTGAAAGAAGCTTTCTTT.

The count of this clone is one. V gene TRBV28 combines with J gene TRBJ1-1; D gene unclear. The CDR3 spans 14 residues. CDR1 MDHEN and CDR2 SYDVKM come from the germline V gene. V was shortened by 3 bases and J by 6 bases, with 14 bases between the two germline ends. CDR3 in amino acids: CASSLSQVQAEAFF. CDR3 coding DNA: TGTGCCAGCAGTTTGTCGCAGGTTCAGGCTGAAGCTTTCTTT. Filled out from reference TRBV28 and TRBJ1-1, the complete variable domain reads DVKVTQSSRYLVKRTGEKVFLECVQDMDHENMFWYRQDPGLGLRLIYFSYDVKMKEKGDIPEGYSVSREKKERFSLILESASTNQTSMYLCASSLSQVQAEAFFGQGTRLTVV.

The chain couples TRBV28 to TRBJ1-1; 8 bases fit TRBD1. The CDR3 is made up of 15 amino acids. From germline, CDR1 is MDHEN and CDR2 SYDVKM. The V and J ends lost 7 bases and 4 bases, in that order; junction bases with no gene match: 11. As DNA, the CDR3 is TGTGCCAGCACCGACAGGGGCGCGGGTGGCACTGAAGCTTTCTTT. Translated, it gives CASTDRGAGGTEAFF.

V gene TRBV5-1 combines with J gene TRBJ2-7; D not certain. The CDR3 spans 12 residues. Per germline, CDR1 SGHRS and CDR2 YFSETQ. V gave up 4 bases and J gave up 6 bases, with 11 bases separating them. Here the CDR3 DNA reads TGCGCCAGCAGCGCACTTAGTGCCGAGCAGTACTTC. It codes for CASSALSAEQYF. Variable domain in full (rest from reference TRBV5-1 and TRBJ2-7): KAGVTQTPRYLIKTRGQQVTLSCSPISGHRSVSWYQQTPGQGLQFLFEYFSETQRNKGNFPGRFSGRQFSNSRSEMNVSTLELGDSALYLCASSALSAEQYFGPGTRLTVT.

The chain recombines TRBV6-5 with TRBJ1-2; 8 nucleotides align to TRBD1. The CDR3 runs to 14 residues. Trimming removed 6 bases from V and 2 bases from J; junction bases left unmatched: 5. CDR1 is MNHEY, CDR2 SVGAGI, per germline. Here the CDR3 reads CASSRDRKNYGYTF. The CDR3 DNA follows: TGTGCCAGCAGCCGGGACAGGAAAAACTATGGCTACACCTTC.

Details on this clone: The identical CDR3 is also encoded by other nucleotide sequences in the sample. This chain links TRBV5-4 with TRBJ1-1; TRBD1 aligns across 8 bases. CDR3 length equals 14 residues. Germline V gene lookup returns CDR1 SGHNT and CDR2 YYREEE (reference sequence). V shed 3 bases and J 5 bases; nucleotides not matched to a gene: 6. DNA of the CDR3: TGTGCCAGCAGCTCTGGACAGGGCGATACTGAAGCTTTCTTT. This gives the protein CASSSGQGDTEAFF.

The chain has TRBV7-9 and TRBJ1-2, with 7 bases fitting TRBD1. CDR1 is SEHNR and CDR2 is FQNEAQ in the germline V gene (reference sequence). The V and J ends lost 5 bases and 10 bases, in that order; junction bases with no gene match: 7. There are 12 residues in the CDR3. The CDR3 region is CASSPRDSYYTF. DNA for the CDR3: TGTGCCAGCAGCCCCCGGGACAGTTACTACACCTTC.

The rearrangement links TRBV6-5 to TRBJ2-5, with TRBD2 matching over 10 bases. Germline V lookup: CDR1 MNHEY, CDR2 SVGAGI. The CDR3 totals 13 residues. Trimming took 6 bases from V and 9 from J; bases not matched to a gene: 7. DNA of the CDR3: TGTGCCAGCAGCAGGACTAGCGGAGCCCCCCAGTACTTC. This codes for CASSRTSGAPQYF.

The CDR3 here is CASSTGRGSGNTIYF. The CDR3 bases are TGTGCCAGCAGTACGGGACGGGGCTCTGGAAACACCATATATTTT. This chain joins TRBV28 and TRBJ1-3; D possibly corresponds to TRBD1 (5 bases). V was shortened by 5 bases and J by 0 bases, with 11 bases between the two germline ends. The CDR3 extends over 15 amino acids. Germline values: CDR1 MDHEN, CDR2 SYDVKM.

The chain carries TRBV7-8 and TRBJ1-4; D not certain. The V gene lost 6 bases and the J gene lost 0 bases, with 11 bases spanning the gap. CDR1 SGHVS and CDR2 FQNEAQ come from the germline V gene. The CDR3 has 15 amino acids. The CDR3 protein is CASRRPAATNEKLFF. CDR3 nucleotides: TGTGCCAGCAGACGTCCAGCTGCAACTAATGAAAAACTGTTTTTT. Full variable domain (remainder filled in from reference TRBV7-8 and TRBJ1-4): GAGVSQSPRYKVAKRGQDVALRCDPISGHVSLFWYQQALGQGPEFLTYFQNEAQLDKSGLPSDRFFAERPEGSVSTLKIQRTQQEDSAVYLCASRRPAATNEKLFFGSGTQLSVL.

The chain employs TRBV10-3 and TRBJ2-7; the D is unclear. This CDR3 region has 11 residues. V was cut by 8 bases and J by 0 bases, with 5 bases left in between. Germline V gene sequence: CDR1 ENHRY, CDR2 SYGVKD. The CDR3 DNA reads TGTGCCATCGCCGTCTCCTACGAGCAGTACTTC. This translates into CAIAVSYEQYF.

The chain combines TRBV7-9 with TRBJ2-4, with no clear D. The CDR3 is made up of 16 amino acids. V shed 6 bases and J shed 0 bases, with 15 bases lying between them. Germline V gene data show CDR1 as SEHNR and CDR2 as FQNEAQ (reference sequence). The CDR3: CASSQYLELAKNIQYF. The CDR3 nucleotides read TGTGCCAGCAGTCAATATCTGGAGCTAGCCAAAAACATTCAGTACTTC.

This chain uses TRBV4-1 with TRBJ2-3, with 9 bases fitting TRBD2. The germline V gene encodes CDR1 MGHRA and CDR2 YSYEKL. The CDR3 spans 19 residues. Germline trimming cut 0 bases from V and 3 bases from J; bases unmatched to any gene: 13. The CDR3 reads CASSQDPASLAGRTDTQYF. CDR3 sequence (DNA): TGCGCCAGCAGCCAAGATCCCGCCTCGCTAGCGGGAAGGACAGATACGCAGTATTTT.

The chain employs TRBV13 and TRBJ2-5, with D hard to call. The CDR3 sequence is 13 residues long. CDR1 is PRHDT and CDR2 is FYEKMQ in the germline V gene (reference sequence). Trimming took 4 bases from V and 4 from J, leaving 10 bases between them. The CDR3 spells CASSSRAGETQYF. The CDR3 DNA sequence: TGTGCCAGCAGCTCCCGGGCCGGAGAGACCCAGTACTTC.

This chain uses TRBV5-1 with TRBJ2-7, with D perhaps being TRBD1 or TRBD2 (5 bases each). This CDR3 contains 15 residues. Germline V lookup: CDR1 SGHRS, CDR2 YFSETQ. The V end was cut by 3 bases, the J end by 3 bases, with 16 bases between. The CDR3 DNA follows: TGCGCCAGCAGCTCCGGTGGGACGGGATTCTACGAGCAGTACTTC. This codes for CASSSGGTGFYEQYF.